Given below is one T cell receptor beta chain in context. This specimen belongs to a study of control samples from healthy donors and cancer patients. Germline assignment: CDR1 SGHRS and CDR2 YFSETQ. CDR3 length equals 15 residues. V lost 4 bases and J lost 2; bases outside the gene matches: 3. Only in-frame clones appear in the TCRdb table, and some are missing; sequencing was by immunoSEQ multiplex PCR. Of 350,000 to 450,000 clones listed, more than 80% are singletons. The sequenced sample consisted of PBMCs. The genes are TRBV5-1 and TRBJ2-1, with TRBD2 matching 10 bases. This sequence was found in a man aged 40-49 years with head and neck cancer. The CDR3 is CASSRTSGPYNEQFF. CDR3 nucleotide sequence: TGCGCCAGCAGCCGGACTAGCGGTCCCTACAATGAGCAGTTCTTC. The full variable domain, with the rest looked up from reference TRBV5-1 and TRBJ2-1, is KAGVTQTPRYLIKTRGQQVTLSCSPISGHRSVSWYQQTPGQGLQFLFEYFSETQRNKGNFPGRFSGRQFSNSRSEMNVSTLELGDSALYLCASSRTSGPYNEQFFGPGTRLTVL.